The next 30 T cell receptor beta chains were all read from a single sample in a study of tumor and adjacent non-tumor tissue in lung cancer. Three rounds of nested PCR, following a modified ARM-PCR protocol, produced the TCRbeta library. TCRdb redid the calling of the multiplex PCR reads with MiXCR, one entry per CDR3 protein. Here the sample spans around 99,000 distinct CDR3 sequences, 60% to 80% being singletons. The template was RNA from unsorted bulk tissue. Sequenced: lung tumor tissue. Receptors originate from a woman aged 60-75 years with non-small cell lung cancer.

For this clonotype: Since the CDR3 does not end with the conserved phenylalanine or tryptophan, this likely comes from a read error. The chain recombines TRBV20-1 with TRBJ2-7, with 10 positions matching TRBD2. The CDR3 totals 14 residues. Germline CDR1 and CDR2: DFQATT and SNEGSKA (reference sequence). In DNA, the CDR3 is TGCAGTGCTAGAACTAGCGGGACCCTCTACGAACAGTACTTA. This translates into CSARTSGTLYEQYL.

Details on this clonotype: Relative to the germline gene, one junction end is altered; a read error may explain this. The chain recombines TRBV11-3 with TRBJ1-2, with D perhaps matching TRBD1 (6 bases). CDR3 length: 14 amino acids. Per germline, CDR1 SGHNT and CDR2 YENEEA. The CDR3 protein is CASSFVGGVNGYTF. Written as DNA, the CDR3 is TGTGCAAGCAGCTTTGTAGGGGGTGTTAATGGCTACACCTTC.

Worth noting for this clonotype: The conserved phenylalanine or tryptophan normally closing the CDR3 is absent here, so this likely arose from a read error. The chain employs TRBV12-3 or TRBV12-4 and TRBJ2-7; weak D call: TRBD2 (6 bases). This CDR3 contains 14 residues. CDR3 sequence (DNA): TGTGCCAGCAGTTGTCGTGGGACTCTCAACGATCAGTACATC. Amino acids: CASSCRGTLNDQYI.

This clonotype was observed once. At one end the junction does not follow the germline gene, possibly because of a read error. This sequence joins TRBV11-3 and TRBJ2-7; D is possibly TRBD2 (5 bases). The germline gives CDR1 SGHNT, CDR2 YENEEA. This CDR3 has 14 residues. The CDR3 region is CASSLDKGAYEQYF. The CDR3 nucleotides read TGTGCCAGTAGCTTAGATAAGGGAGCCTACGAGCAGTACTTC. Full variable domain (missing parts from reference TRBV11-3 and TRBJ2-7): EAGVVQSPRYKIIEKKQPVAFWCNPISGHNTLYWYLQNLGQGPELLIRYENEEAVDDSQLPKDRFSAERLKGVDSTLKIQPAELGDSAVYLCASSLDKGAYEQYFGPGTRLTVT.

This clonotype occurred a few times. With a much larger clone just one base away, this may be a read error. V is TRBV20-1 and J is TRBJ2-3, with D perhaps matching TRBD1 or TRBD2 (7 bases each). From germline, CDR1 is DFQATT and CDR2 SNEGSKA (reference sequence). This CDR3 region has 17 residues. The CDR3 DNA reads as TGCAGTACTAGTGGAGGGGGCCAGCGGGGATACACAGATACGCAGTATTTT. It translates to CSTSGGGQRGYTDTQYF.

CDR3 sequence (DNA): TGTGCCAGCAGCTACGGATTAGCGAGGGGTAACACAGATACGCAGTATTTT. As protein: CASSYGLARGNTDTQYF. The V and J genes are TRBV11-2 and TRBJ2-3; D may correspond to TRBD1 or TRBD2 (5 bases each). The V gene's germline CDR1 is SGHAT and CDR2 FQNNGV. V lost 4 bases, J lost 2 bases, and 19 bases lay in between. CDR3 length: 17 amino acids.

This clonotype has ten or more counts. V and J are TRBV28 and TRBJ2-2, with 7 nucleotides matching TRBD1. J was trimmed by 0 bases and V by 3 bases; bases with no gene match: 4. Germline CDR1 reads MDHEN; CDR2 reads SYDVKM. The CDR3 is 16 amino acids. This chain's CDR3 is CASSFAGQANTGELFF. DNA for the CDR3: TGTGCCAGCAGTTTCGCCGGACAGGCGAACACCGGGGAGCTGTTTTTT.

The chain combines TRBV11-3 with TRBJ2-1; 12 bases line up with TRBD2. The CDR3 spans 17 residues. Per the germline V gene, CDR1 is SGHNT and CDR2 is YENEEA. For the CDR3, the DNA is TGTGCTATCAGTTTAGAGTTGACTAGCGGGAGTCACAATGAGCAGTTCTTC. Translating gives CAISLELTSGSHNEQFF.

Worth noting for this clonotype: A much larger clone sits a single nucleotide away, making a read error possible. This chain joins TRBV30 and TRBJ2-7; 7 bases match TRBD2. Trimming at V came to 2 bases and at J to 3 bases, leaving 10 bases not matched to a gene. CDR1 is GTSNPN and CDR2 is SVGIG in the germline V gene (reference sequence). The CDR3 is made up of 15 amino acids. CDR3 sequence: CAWSLIGLGFYEQYF. CDR3 nucleotides: TGTGCCTGGAGTCTTATCGGACTAGGATTCTACGAGCAGTACTTC.

The chain links TRBV5-5 to TRBJ2-1; 7 bases are shared with TRBD2. Germline CDR1 SGHKS, CDR2 YYEKEE (reference sequence). The CDR3 covers 15 residues. V shed 6 bases, J shed 6 bases, and the junction held 12 bases outside the gene matches. CDR3 DNA sequence: TGTGCCAGCAAGCTTGGACTAGGGCGGGGCAATGAGCAGTTCTTC. Translating it yields CASKLGLGRGNEQFF.

A note on this clonotype: This sequence may be a read error, since a much larger clone differs from it by one base. The CDR3 carries no conserved terminal phenylalanine or tryptophan, so it likely arises from a read error. The chain couples TRBV4-3 to TRBJ2-1, with D possibly called TRBD1 or TRBD2 (5 bases each). Trimming stripped 3 bases from V and 5 bases from J, with 8 bases between. The germline V gene has CDR1 LGHNA and CDR2 YSLEER. CDR3 length: 13 amino acids. CDR3 region: CASSQGRHNEQFS. The CDR3 nucleotides are TGCGCCAGCAGCCAGGGACGGCACAATGAGCAGTTCTCC.

Details on this clonotype: This may stem from a read error, because a much larger clone lies one nucleotide away. The chain has TRBV6-6 and TRBJ2-7; D possibly corresponds to TRBD1 (5 bases). The CDR3 consists of 15 residues. From germline, CDR1 is MNHNY and CDR2 SVGAGI (reference sequence). CDR3 amino acids: CAGSYSSAGPSEQYF. The CDR3 nucleotides are TGTGCCGGCAGTTACTCCTCCGCAGGGCCCTCAGAGCAGTACTTC.

As for this clonotype: One end of the junction does not line up with germline, which may come from a read error. The chain links TRBV5-6 to TRBJ2-1; TRBD1 agrees at 9 bases. This CDR3 comprises 16 residues. Looked up from germline, CDR1 is SGHDT and CDR2 is YYEEEE. The CDR3: CDSSLGQGSRNSEQFF. CDR3 DNA sequence: TGTGACAGCAGCTTGGGACAGGGTAGCCGCAATAGTGAGCAGTTCTTC.

Of note for this clonotype: This may come from a read error, since a much larger clone is one base off. V and J are TRBV6-5 and TRBJ1-2; D is perhaps TRBD1 (5 bases). The germline V and J ends were trimmed by 5 bases and 3 bases, with 10 bases remaining between them. The germline gives CDR1 MNHEY, CDR2 SVGAGI. The CDR3 is 13 amino acids. For the CDR3, the DNA is TGTGCCAGCAGTCCCAGGGTCGACTATGGCTACACCTTC. Translated: CASSPRVDYGYTF.

The gene calls are TRBV11-2 and TRBJ1-6; D unclear. The CDR3 length is 12 residues. In germline, CDR1 is SGHAT, CDR2 FQNNGV. Trimming shortened V by 7 bases and J by 11 bases, and 12 bases separated the two germline ends. The CDR3, as DNA: TGTGCCAGCATTACTAGGAATACACCCCTCCACTTT. Amino acid sequence: CASITRNTPLHF.

The gene calls are TRBV18 and TRBJ2-5, with D tentatively TRBD1 or TRBD2 (6 bases each). There are 17 residues in the CDR3. Germline V gene data show CDR1 as KGHSH and CDR2 as LQKENI. Trimming cost V 3 bases and J 1 base, with 18 bases left between them. The CDR3 here is CASSPTQGGGSQETQYF. DNA for the CDR3: TGTGCCAGCTCACCGACCCAAGGGGGAGGTTCCCAAGAGACCCAGTACTTC. The full variable domain, with the rest looked up from reference TRBV18 and TRBJ2-5, is NAGVMQNPRHLVRRRGQEARLRCSPMKGHSHVYWYRQLPEEGLKFMVYLQKENIIDESGMPKERFSAEFPKEGPSILRIQQVVRGDSAAYFCASSPTQGGGSQETQYFGPGTRLLVL.

Comments on this clonotype: A read error may explain this, as a much larger clone is one base away. The gene calls are TRBV11-2 and TRBJ1-2; a possible D gene is TRBD1 (5 bases). There are 13 residues in the CDR3. Germline-derived CDR1 and CDR2 are SGHAT and FQNNGV. In DNA form, the CDR3 reads TGTGTCAGCAGCTTAGAGCCAGGGAATGGCTACACCTTC. It codes for CVSSLEPGNGYTF.

This clonotype was found many times. J is TRBJ2-1 and V is TRBV6-2 or TRBV6-3; D might be TRBD1 (6 bases). The CDR3 is 14 amino acids. The V gene's germline CDR1 is MNHEY and CDR2 SVGEGT. The V and J ends lost 5 bases and 10 bases respectively, with 18 bases between them. In DNA, the CDR3 is TGTGCCAGCAGTAGCCTGCTCACGAGGGGGGAGCAGTTCTTC. The encoded protein is CASSSLLTRGEQFF.

Turning to this clonotype: Mismatch with germline at one junction end may stem from a read error. The chain is built from TRBV11-3 and TRBJ2-3; D gene unclear. CDR1 is SGHNT and CDR2 is YENEEA in the germline V gene. The CDR3 covers 15 residues. CDR3 residues: CASSPAGQRGLTHYF. The CDR3 DNA reads as TGTGCCAGCAGCCCCGCCGGGCAGCGAGGTCTTACGCACTATTTT.

This clonotype is categorized as medium-sized. The rearrangement joins TRBV11-3 to TRBJ2-5, with D hard to call. Trimming left V 0 bases short and J 4 bases short, with 3 bases between. Germline lookup yields CDR1 SGHNT and CDR2 YENEEA. The CDR3 length is 12 residues. For the CDR3, the DNA is TGTGCCAGCAGCTTAGAGTTAGAGACCCAGTACTTC. Protein product: CASSLELETQYF.

Remarks on this clonotype: One junction end does not reproduce the germline sequence, and a read error may be involved. This chain connects TRBV6-1 to TRBJ2-3; no definite D call. The CDR3 is made up of 13 amino acids. Germline V gene lookup returns CDR1 MNHNS and CDR2 SASEGT. The CDR3, as DNA: TGTACCAGCAGTGGACCCCCTCTGGATACGCAGTATTTT. This encodes CTSSGPPLDTQYF.

A word on this clonotype: It is likely a read error, because the conserved phenylalanine at the end of the CDR3 is missing. The DNA is left out, because the CDR3 cannot be placed on it with certainty; the CDR3 is given as TCRdb lists it. J is TRBJ1-6 and V is TRBV20-1; TRBD1 is the table's D call, not checked against the DNA. In germline, CDR1 is DFQATT, CDR2 SNEGSKA (reference sequence). Ends included, the CDR3 has 15 residues. The CDR3 region is CSARSGGIENSPLHL.

Regarding this clonotype: It may be a read error: a sequence one base away is much more abundant. This rearrangement joins TRBV12-3 or TRBV12-4 to TRBJ2-5; 7 nucleotides agree with TRBD1. The CDR3 length is 14 residues. The CDR3 sequence: CASRRGTAQETHYF. The CDR3 region has the DNA TGTGCCAGCAGAAGAGGGACAGCCCAAGAGACCCATTACTTC.

This clonotype has only a few counts. The chain uses TRBV11-2 and TRBJ2-3, with 13 bases that match TRBD2. V trimming: 1 base; J trimming: 2 bases; junction bases outside the gene matches: 6. This CDR3 is 18 amino acids long. Germline lookup yields CDR1 SGHAT and CDR2 FQNNGV. The CDR3 DNA is TGTGCCAGCAGCTTAGGGACTAGCGGGGGAGTTTTCACAGATACGCAGTATTTT. Encoded protein: CASSLGTSGGVFTDTQYF. Using reference TRBV11-2 and TRBJ2-3 for the parts outside the CDR3, the full variable domain is EAGVAQSPRYKIIEKRQSVAFWCNPISGHATLYWYQQILGQGPKLLIQFQNNGVVDDSQLPKDRFSAERLKGVDSTLKIQPAKLEDSAVYLCASSLGTSGGVFTDTQYFGPGTRLTVL.

This clonotype was found many times. The chain employs TRBV7-2 and TRBJ2-7, with 11 positions matching TRBD2. V lost 7 bases and J lost 3; bases outside the gene matches: 8. The CDR3 consists of 15 residues. From germline, CDR1 is SGHTA and CDR2 FQGNSA. CDR3 sequence: CASTLGLAGLYEQYF. In DNA form, the CDR3 reads TGTGCCAGCACCCTTGGACTAGCGGGTCTCTACGAGCAGTACTTC.

Note on this clonotype: Germline and junction disagree at one end, which may indicate a read error. This chain uses TRBV6-2 or TRBV6-3 with TRBJ2-3; D may be TRBD2 (6 bases). The germline V gene encodes CDR1 MNHEY and CDR2 SVGEGT. CDR3 size: 12 residues. The DNA of the CDR3 is TGTACCAGCAGTCTAGCGACTGATACACAGTATTTT. Its protein product is CTSSLATDTQYF.

This clonotype was counted at least ten times. This chain uses TRBV4-3 with TRBJ1-1; tentatively, D is TRBD1 (5 bases). There are 16 residues in the CDR3. Trimming pared 1 base from V and 3 bases from J, leaving 15 bases between. CDR1 is LGHNA, CDR2 YSLEER, per germline. The CDR3 is CASSQGAAGEDTEAFF. DNA for the CDR3: TGCGCCAGCAGCCAAGGGGCGGCGGGGGAGGACACTGAAGCTTTCTTT.

As concerns this clonotype: The junction departs from the called germline gene at one end, perhaps through a read error. CDR3 in amino acids: CIVEQGLDQPQHF. In nucleotides, the CDR3 is TGCATCGTTGAACAGGGATTAGATCAGCCCCAGCATTTT. The chain employs TRBV29-1 and TRBJ1-5, with D possibly TRBD1 on 6 matching bases. This CDR3 is built from 13 residues. Germline assignment: CDR1 SQVTM and CDR2 ANQGSEA.

About this clonotype: This may arise from a read error, as a much more abundant clone is one base away. The CDR3 does not end in the conserved phenylalanine or tryptophan, so this is likely a read error. This sequence joins TRBV29-1 and TRBJ1-3; D may be TRBD1 (5 bases). This CDR3 is built from 14 residues. V lost 6 bases, J lost 0 bases, and 12 bases lay in between. The germline V gene encodes CDR1 SQVTM and CDR2 ANQGSEA. CDR3 bases: TGCAGCGTGGGCGGGACGGACTCTGGAAACACCATATATTCT. Amino acids: CSVGGTDSGNTIYS.

This clonotype was observed many times. CDR3 nucleotide sequence: TGTGCCAGCAGTTACTCGTTACAGGCTCCTTACTACGAGCAGTACTTC. Its protein product is CASSYSLQAPYYEQYF. This chain links TRBV6-2 or TRBV6-3 with TRBJ2-7, with D possibly matching TRBD1 (5 bases). V gave up 0 bases and J gave up 3 bases, with 15 bases separating them. Germline V gene sequence: CDR1 MNHEY, CDR2 SVGEGT. The CDR3 totals 16 residues.